This is a list of T cell receptor beta chains from one sample in a study of brain T cells in children with intractable seizures. TCRdb keeps only in-frame clones here, not all; method: immunoSEQ multiplex PCR. The sample holds a few hundred thousand clones, over 90% seen once. The sample in question was peripheral blood, obtained about 5 months after surgery. These TCRs come from a boy under two years old with tuberous sclerosis and intractable seizures. The CDR3 runs from the conserved cysteine through the conserved F or W. Each record gives: D gene, V gene, clone size, J gene, CDR3 DNA, CDR3 protein. D genes are given only for firm matches. The size field is filled for only some rows; it gives once, few, many or a size class.

D: TRBD1; V: TRBV11-3; size: -; J: TRBJ1-1; DNA: TGTGCCGGCAGCTTAGAGGGGGCGAGGACTGAAGCTTTCTTT; CDR3: CAGSLEGARTEAFF
D: -; V: TRBV19; size: -; J: TRBJ1-1; DNA: TGTGCCAGTAGTATCACCCCACAGACGAACACTGAAGCTTTCTTT; CDR3: CASSITPQTNTEAFF
D: TRBD1; V: TRBV7-9; size: -; J: TRBJ1-1; DNA: TGTGCCAGCAGCTCGGACAGGACCATGAACACTGAAGCTTTCTTT; CDR3: CASSSDRTMNTEAFF
D: TRBD2; V: TRBV19; size: -; J: TRBJ2-1; DNA: TGTGCCAGTAGTATAGAACTAGCGGGATACAATGAGCAGTTCTTC; CDR3: CASSIELAGYNEQFF
D: TRBD2; V: TRBV9; size: -; J: TRBJ2-7; DNA: TGTGCCAGCAGCGTAGCTAGCGGGGGGTACGAGCAGTACTTC; CDR3: CASSVASGGYEQYF
D: TRBD1; V: TRBV18; size: once; J: TRBJ2-7; DNA: TGTGCCAGCTCACCACTGGGACAGCCCTACGAGCAGTACTTC; CDR3: CASSPLGQPYEQYF
D: -; V: TRBV7-3; size: once; J: TRBJ2-3; DNA: TGTGCCAGCAGCCCATGGGGGAGTCGCACAGATACGCAGTATTTT; CDR3: CASSPWGSRTDTQYF
D: -; V: TRBV3-1/TRBV3-2; size: -; J: TRBJ1-3; DNA: TGTGCCAGCAGCCAAAGTGAGGGAAACACCATATATTTT; CDR3: CASSQSEGNTIYF
D: -; V: TRBV2; size: -; J: TRBJ1-3; DNA: TGTGCCAGCAGTCAACAGCACATCTCTGGAAACACCATATATTTT; CDR3: CASSQQHISGNTIYF
D: TRBD1; V: TRBV11-3; size: -; J: TRBJ1-6; DNA: TGTGCCAGCAGCTTTGACGGGACAGGGTTAAATTCACCCCTCCACTTT; CDR3: CASSFDGTGLNSPLHF
D: -; V: TRBV6-1; size: -; J: TRBJ1-3; DNA: TGTGCCAGCAGTGAAAAGGGGGCTGGAAACACCATATATTTT; CDR3: CASSEKGAGNTIYF
D: -; V: TRBV5-1; size: -; J: TRBJ1-2; DNA: TGCGCCAGCAGCATCGTATCGGGACATCAAGGCTACACCTTC; CDR3: CASSIVSGHQGYTF
D: -; V: TRBV7-9; size: -; J: TRBJ1-1; DNA: TGTGCCAGCAGACCTACTAGGGACAAGGCTGAAGCTTTCTTT; CDR3: CASRPTRDKAEAFF
D: -; V: TRBV6-5; size: -; J: TRBJ2-7; DNA: TGTACCAGCAGGGGATATCATTACGAGCAGTACTTC; CDR3: CTSRGYHYEQYF
D: TRBD1; V: TRBV7-3; size: -; J: TRBJ1-6; DNA: TGTGCCAGCAGCTTACAGGGGGCTTCACCCCTCCACTTT; CDR3: CASSLQGASPLHF
D: -; V: TRBV5-1; size: -; J: TRBJ2-2; DNA: TGCGCCAGCAGCCTGGGAACGGGGACGAACACCGGGGAGCTGTTTTTT; CDR3: CASSLGTGTNTGELFF
D: -; V: TRBV24-1; size: -; J: TRBJ1-2; DNA: TGTGCCACCAGTCCAGGACAATTGGCTGGCTACACCTTC; CDR3: CATSPGQLAGYTF
D: TRBD2; V: TRBV7-2; size: -; J: TRBJ2-5; DNA: TGTGCCAGCAGCCCTCTAGCGGGGGTGGTAGGGACCCAGTACTTC; CDR3: CASSPLAGVVGTQYF
D: -; V: TRBV27; size: once; J: TRBJ2-6; DNA: TGTGCCAGCAGTATGATGAGCTCTGGGGCCAACGTCCTGACTTTC; CDR3: CASSMMSSGANVLTF
D: -; V: TRBV9; size: -; J: TRBJ2-7; DNA: TGTGCCAGCAGCGTAGCCCCAGGGCCCTCCTACGAGCAGTACTTC; CDR3: CASSVAPGPSYEQYF
D: -; V: TRBV27; size: once; J: TRBJ2-7; DNA: TGTGCCAGCGGACGGGCATTACGCGAGCAGTACTTC; CDR3: CASGRALREQYF
D: -; V: TRBV21-1; size: -; J: TRBJ1-2; DNA: TGTGCCAGCCGCTTCAGGGTCGGCTATGGCTACACCTTC; CDR3: CASRFRVGYGYTF
D: -; V: TRBV21-1; size: -; J: TRBJ1-4; DNA: TGTGCCAGCAGCAAACCGGGCCATATTAATGAAAAACTGTTTTTT; CDR3: CASSKPGHINEKLFF
D: TRBD1; V: TRBV19; size: once; J: TRBJ1-2; DNA: TGTGCCAGTAGTGAACGACAGGGAAATAGATTGGGCTACACCTTC; CDR3: CASSERQGNRLGYTF
D: TRBD1; V: TRBV2; size: once; J: TRBJ1-2; DNA: TGTGCCAGCACCGGACAGAGACAGGGCGACTATGGCTACACCTTC; CDR3: CASTGQRQGDYGYTF
D: TRBD2; V: TRBV12-5; size: -; J: TRBJ2-1; DNA: TGTGCTAGTGGTTCGACCTGGTCTGGCGGGAGCTCCTACAATGAGCAGTTCTTC; CDR3: CASGSTWSGGSSYNEQFF
D: TRBD1; V: TRBV30; size: -; J: TRBJ2-7; DNA: TGTGCCTGGAGTGAATATCAGGGGGAGTACTTC; CDR3: CAWSEYQGEYF
D: -; V: TRBV7-8; size: -; J: TRBJ1-2; DNA: TGTGCCAGCAGCTCTCAGATACAGGGAGCTGGCTACACCTTC; CDR3: CASSSQIQGAGYTF
D: -; V: TRBV5-4; size: few; J: TRBJ1-2; DNA: TGTGCCAGCAGCTTGGGGACGGTACGGGCCTATGGCTACACCTTC; CDR3: CASSLGTVRAYGYTF
D: -; V: TRBV2; size: -; J: TRBJ1-2; DNA: TGTGCCAGCAGAGGAATACAAGACAGTTACTATGGCTACACCTTC; CDR3: CASRGIQDSYYGYTF
D: TRBD2; V: TRBV7-2; size: -; J: TRBJ2-7; DNA: TGTGCCAGCAGCTCCAGCGGGAGGCTTTATTACGAGCAGTACTTC; CDR3: CASSSSGRLYYEQYF
D: TRBD1; V: TRBV7-2; size: many; J: TRBJ2-7; DNA: TGTGCCAGCAGCTTTCCGGACAGGGTCTACGAGCAGTACTTC; CDR3: CASSFPDRVYEQYF
D: -; V: TRBV1; size: -; J: TRBJ1-3; DNA: TGCACCAGCAGCCCGGGCCGAAGAAACCTGCCTGGAAACACCATATATTTT; CDR3: CTSSPGRRNLPGNTIYF
D: -; V: TRBV6-5; size: -; J: TRBJ2-1; DNA: TGTGCCAGCAGTTACGGGGCAGGGGTAGGATACAATGAGCAGTTCTTC; CDR3: CASSYGAGVGYNEQFF
D: TRBD1; V: TRBV2; size: -; J: TRBJ2-3; DNA: TGTGCCAGCAGTGAAGGCTGGACAGGGCCCACAGATACGCAGTATTTT; CDR3: CASSEGWTGPTDTQYF
D: -; V: TRBV9; size: -; J: TRBJ2-3; DNA: TGTGCCAGCAGCGTAGAGAGCCTGGGAGATACGCAGTATTTT; CDR3: CASSVESLGDTQYF
D: -; V: TRBV6-5; size: once; J: TRBJ1-6; DNA: TGTGCCAGCAGTCAGGAGAAGCCCCTAAATTCACCCCTCCACTTT; CDR3: CASSQEKPLNSPLHF
D: TRBD2; V: TRBV19; size: -; J: TRBJ2-7; DNA: TGTGCCAGTAGTTTCCGCCGTACGAGCGGGGGATCCTACGAGCAGTACTTC; CDR3: CASSFRRTSGGSYEQYF
D: TRBD2; V: TRBV5-6; size: -; J: TRBJ2-7; DNA: TGTGCCAGCAGCTTGACTAGCGGGGACGAGCAGTACTTC; CDR3: CASSLTSGDEQYF
D: -; V: TRBV6-2/TRBV6-3; size: -; J: TRBJ2-7; DNA: TGTGCCAGCAGTTACTCTCGGGACATCTGGAGCTCCTACGAGCAGTACTTC; CDR3: CASSYSRDIWSSYEQYF
D: -; V: TRBV18; size: once; J: TRBJ2-3; DNA: TGTGCCAGCTCAGTGTCTAGCGTTACGGGAGATACGCAGTATTTT; CDR3: CASSVSSVTGDTQYF
D: -; V: TRBV19; size: -; J: TRBJ1-4; DNA: TGTGCCACACGGGACACAACTAATGAAAAACTGTTTTTT; CDR3: CATRDTTNEKLFF
D: TRBD1; V: TRBV2; size: -; J: TRBJ2-1; DNA: TGTGCCAGCAGTGAAACCAGACAGGGGATCAATGAGCAGTTCTTC; CDR3: CASSETRQGINEQFF
D: -; V: TRBV29-1; size: -; J: TRBJ2-1; DNA: TGCAGCGTTGAAGATCGGCAAAACAATGAGCAGTTCTTC; CDR3: CSVEDRQNNEQFF
D: -; V: TRBV7-9; size: -; J: TRBJ2-7; DNA: TGTGCCACCCGGGCAGCCCCCTACGAGCAGTACTTC; CDR3: CATRAAPYEQYF
D: TRBD1; V: TRBV5-1; size: once; J: TRBJ1-1; DNA: TGCGCCAGCCGTTCCGGGACAGGGTGGAGCCTGGGGGTCAACACTGAAGCTTTCTTT; CDR3: CASRSGTGWSLGVNTEAFF
D: -; V: TRBV27; size: -; J: TRBJ1-1; DNA: TGTGCCAGCAGTTCGGGGGTAGGCACTGAAGCTTTCTTT; CDR3: CASSSGVGTEAFF
D: TRBD1; V: TRBV6-5; size: -; J: TRBJ2-1; DNA: TGTGCCAGCAGTTGGACAGGGGAACACAATGAGCAGTTCTTC; CDR3: CASSWTGEHNEQFF
D: -; V: TRBV21-1; size: -; J: TRBJ2-7; DNA: TGTGCCAGCAGCCCCCCTAGGTTTCTCAACGAGCAGTACTTC; CDR3: CASSPPRFLNEQYF
D: TRBD1; V: TRBV7-2; size: once; J: TRBJ1-6; DNA: TGTGCCAGCAGCTTAGATGGGACAGGAAAAAATTCACCCCTCCACTTT; CDR3: CASSLDGTGKNSPLHF
D: -; V: TRBV5-4; size: -; J: TRBJ2-5; DNA: TGTGCCAGCAGCTTGGAGGGTCGGGGAGTAACCACAGAGACCCAGTACTTC; CDR3: CASSLEGRGVTTETQYF
D: TRBD1; V: TRBV27; size: -; J: TRBJ1-1; DNA: TGTGCCAGCAGCTTTACCCAGGGGGCTACGGCTTTCTTT; CDR3: CASSFTQGATAFF
D: -; V: TRBV28; size: -; J: TRBJ2-7; DNA: TGTGCCAGCAGTTTAACGGACTTCTACCAGTACTTC; CDR3: CASSLTDFYQYF
D: -; V: TRBV9; size: -; J: TRBJ2-5; DNA: TGTGCCAGCAGCCATCAGGGGGGGAAGAAAGAGACCCAGTACTTC; CDR3: CASSHQGGKKETQYF
D: -; V: TRBV7-9; size: -; J: TRBJ2-7; DNA: TGTGCCAGCAGCTTAAGGGGGGGACCTAGGTTCAGCGAGCAGTACTTC; CDR3: CASSLRGGPRFSEQYF